This T cell receptor (beta chain) was sequenced in a study of T cells in Graves' hyperthyroidism and ophthalmopathy. From under 12 ml of fresh peripheral blood, PBMCs were isolated. The V gene lost 0 bases and the J gene lost 2 bases, with 7 bases spanning the gap. CDR1 is MNHEY and CDR2 is SVGEGT in the germline V gene. This CDR3 is built from 14 residues. TCR beta CDR3 regions were amplified from RNA. Carried out on the TCR CDR3, a first-round RT-PCR used the HTBI primer set. Each CDR3 protein gets one entry after TCRdb re-called the multiplex PCR reads with MiXCR. The data hold about 400,000 distinct CDR3 sequences, with 15% to 17% observed a single time.

The source material was blood. This TCR was recovered from a woman in her late teens or twenties with Graves' hyperthyroidism that later progressed to Graves' ophthalmopathy. The chain combines TRBV6-2 or TRBV6-3 with TRBJ2-5; possible D gene TRBD2, 5 bases. The CDR3 protein is CASSYSEGQETQYF. The CDR3 coding sequence is TGTGCCAGCAGTTACTCAGAGGGTCAAGAGACCCAGTACTTC.